Following are 10 T cell receptor beta chains from one sample sequenced in a study of a mutant IDH1 vaccine in newly diagnosed glioma. Time point of the sample: week 47, end of study. Doses consisted of 300 ug of mutant IDH1 20-mer peptide each, paired with topical imiquimod. TCRdb keeps only in-frame clones here, not all; method: immunoSEQ multiplex PCR. The table lists tens of thousands of clones, roughly 87% of them singletons, with around 4% in the top ten. Their antigen targets remain unknown. This specimen consisted of PBMCs, obtained from a glioma patient whose treatment included an IDH1 peptide vaccine. Every receptor here comes from a man between 25 and 39 years old with glioma.

The chain has TRBV7-9 and TRBJ1-2; 7 bases line up with TRBD1. Germline trimming cut 5 bases from V and 4 bases from J; bases unmatched to any gene: 16. From germline, CDR1 is SEHNR and CDR2 FQNEAQ (reference sequence). The CDR3 is 17 residues long. Written as DNA, the CDR3 is TGTGCCAGCAGCCCGAGAGGACAGGCTTTTACCCCCTATGGCTACACCTTC. Translation: CASSPRGQAFTPYGYTF.

This clone was detected only once. The V call is TRBV4-1, the J call TRBJ2-2; D might be TRBD1 or TRBD2, each matching 5 bases. Per germline, CDR1 MGHRA and CDR2 YSYEKL. V lost 0 bases to trimming and J lost 6 bases, with 14 bases between them. The CDR3 runs 16 residues. CDR3 protein: CASSQDRDARAGELFF. CDR3 DNA sequence: TGCGCCAGCAGCCAAGATCGGGACGCCAGGGCCGGGGAGCTGTTTTTT.

This clone was detected only once. V and J are TRBV14 and TRBJ1-6, with a weak D call TRBD1 (5 bases). The germline gives CDR1 SGHDN, CDR2 FVKESK. V shed 5 bases and J shed 9 bases, with 11 bases lying between them. The CDR3 has 13 residues. In DNA, the CDR3 is TGTGCCAGCAGCTCAGGGTGGGGTTCACCCCTCCACTTT. Translating gives CASSSGWGSPLHF.

This clone has just a few counts. J is TRBJ1-1 and V is TRBV6-5, with D unclear. Per germline, CDR1 MNHEY and CDR2 SVGAGI. The CDR3 is made up of 12 amino acids. V shed 7 bases and J shed 0 bases, with 6 bases lying between them. The CDR3 region has the DNA TGTGCCAGCAATTCGATGAACACTGAAGCTTTCTTT. The encoded protein is CASNSMNTEAFF.

This clone was counted only a few times. The J gene is TRBJ1-1, the V gene TRBV30; tentative D call: TRBD1 (5 bases). CDR3 size: 15 residues. CDR1 and CDR2 (germline): GTSNPN, SVGIG (reference sequence). V shed 0 bases and J shed 9 bases, with 20 bases lying between them. The CDR3 is CAWSVKQVLYVQAFF. In DNA form, the CDR3 reads TGTGCCTGGAGTGTAAAACAGGTGCTTTACGTTCAAGCTTTCTTT.

This chain uses TRBV18 with TRBJ2-4, with a weak D call TRBD1 (5 bases). The ends were cut back, 1 base at V and 4 bases at J, with 11 bases in the middle. The CDR3 runs 15 residues. Germline lookup yields CDR1 KGHSH and CDR2 LQKENI. CDR3 protein: CASSPRAAGKNIQYF. CDR3 nucleotide sequence: TGTGCCAGCTCACCACGGGCGGCAGGGAAAAACATTCAGTACTTC.

This clone was found once. The gene calls are TRBV6-1 and TRBJ2-3, with TRBD2 matching over 7 bases. CDR3 size: 13 residues. V gave up 6 bases and J gave up 2 bases; unmatched junction bases: 2. Germline assignment: CDR1 MNHNS and CDR2 SASEGT. This CDR3 is CASSSGATDTQYF. The CDR3 nucleotides read TGTGCCAGCAGCAGCGGGGCCACAGATACGCAGTATTTT.

This sequence joins TRBV6-1 and TRBJ2-7; tentatively, D is TRBD1 (5 bases). This CDR3 region has 14 residues. CDR1 is MNHNS and CDR2 is SASEGT in the germline V gene. V shed 0 bases and J shed 6 bases, with 12 bases lying between them. CDR3 sequence: CASSEAGPPGEQYF. The CDR3 coding sequence is TGTGCCAGCAGTGAAGCGGGGCCGCCTGGCGAGCAGTACTTC.

The CDR3 sequence: CSAIVNTEAFF. Written as DNA, the CDR3 is TGCAGTGCTATCGTAAACACTGAAGCTTTCTTT. The rearrangement joins TRBV20-1 to TRBJ1-1; D call uncertain. V was pared by 4 bases and J by 2 bases, with 5 bases between. Germline lookup yields CDR1 DFQATT and CDR2 SNEGSKA (reference sequence). The CDR3 spans 11 residues.

The chain has TRBV5-1 and TRBJ1-1, with D uncertain. The CDR3 runs to 13 residues. Trimming cost V 1 base and J 0 bases, with 4 bases left between them. CDR1 and CDR2 from the germline V gene are SGHRS and YFSETQ. The DNA of the CDR3 is TGCGCCAGCAGCTTGACGGTGAACACTGAAGCTTTCTTT. It yields the protein CASSLTVNTEAFF.